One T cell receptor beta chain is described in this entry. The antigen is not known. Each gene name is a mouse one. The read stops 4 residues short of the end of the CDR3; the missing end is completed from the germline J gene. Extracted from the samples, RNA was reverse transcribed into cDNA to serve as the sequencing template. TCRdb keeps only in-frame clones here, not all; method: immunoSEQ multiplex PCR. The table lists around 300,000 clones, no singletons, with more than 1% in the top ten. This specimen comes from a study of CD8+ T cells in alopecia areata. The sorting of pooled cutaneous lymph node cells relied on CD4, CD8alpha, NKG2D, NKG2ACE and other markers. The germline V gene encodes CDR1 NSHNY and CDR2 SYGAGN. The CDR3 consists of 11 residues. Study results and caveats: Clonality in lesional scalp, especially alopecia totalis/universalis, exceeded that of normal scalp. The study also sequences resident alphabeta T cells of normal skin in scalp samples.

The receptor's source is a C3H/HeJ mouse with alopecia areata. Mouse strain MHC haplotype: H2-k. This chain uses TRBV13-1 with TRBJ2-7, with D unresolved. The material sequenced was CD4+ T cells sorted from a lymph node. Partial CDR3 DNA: TGTGCCAGCAGTGATGTGTAT. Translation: CASSDVY. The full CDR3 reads CASSDVYEQYF.